These 10 T cell receptor beta chains originate from one sample sequenced in a study of control samples from healthy donors and cancer patients. The protocol was immunoSEQ multiplex PCR, while the TCRdb copy is restricted to in-frame clones and leaves out a portion. This table has around 92,000 clones, roughly 78% appearing once. Sequencing was done on a sample of blood. The source is a man in his 60s in good health.

This sequence joins TRBV12-5 and TRBJ1-6, with 7 bases fitting TRBD1. Germline CDR1 LGHNT, CDR2 FRNRAP. The CDR3 contains 14 residues. V lost 5 bases, J lost 6 bases, and 4 bases stayed unmatched. CDR3 DNA sequence: TGTGCTAGTGGTCAGCAGGGGGGTAATTCACCCCTCCACTTT. This gives the protein CASGQQGGNSPLHF.

This sequence joins TRBV6-1 and TRBJ2-7, with D possibly called TRBD1 or TRBD2 (6 bases each). Deletions cut 1 base from V and 6 bases from J, with 13 bases between. The CDR3 contains 14 residues. The germline CDR1 and CDR2 sequences are MNHNS and SASEGT. The CDR3 region is CASSEEGEVREQYF. Written as DNA, the CDR3 is TGTGCCAGCAGTGAAGAGGGGGAGGTCCGCGAGCAGTACTTC.

The chain joins TRBV6-5 to TRBJ1-3; the D gene is possibly TRBD1 (5 bases). Germline lookup yields CDR1 MNHEY and CDR2 SVGAGI. The CDR3 contains 14 residues. The ends were cut back, 4 bases at V and 4 bases at J, with 11 bases in the middle. Written as DNA, the CDR3 is TGTGCCAGCAGTTCCACAGGCTCGGGAAACACCATATATTTT. Residues: CASSSTGSGNTIYF.

Note on this clone: At one of its ends the junction is not consistent with the germline gene, which may arise from a read error. The chain has TRBV28 and TRBJ2-7, with D possibly TRBD1 on 6 matching bases. CDR3 length equals 12 residues. In germline, CDR1 is MDHEN, CDR2 SYDVKM. The CDR3, as DNA: TGTGCCAGCAGTTTCACAACAGGGCTTTGGGACTTC. It translates to CASSFTTGLWDF.

This clone was counted only a few times. This chain joins TRBV18 and TRBJ1-1; D is uncertain. Looked up from germline, CDR1 is KGHSH and CDR2 is LQKENI. The CDR3 runs 14 residues. The V gene lost 4 bases and the J gene lost 1 base, with 10 bases spanning the gap. CDR3: CASSRLEANTEAFF. The CDR3 bases are TGTGCCAGCTCACGCCTTGAGGCGAACACTGAAGCTTTCTTT.

This clone came up a few times. The V and J genes are TRBV4-2 and TRBJ2-5; TRBD2 matches at 7 bases. Trimming at V came to 0 bases and at J to 5 bases, leaving 15 bases not matched to a gene. CDR1 is LGHNA, CDR2 YNFKEQ, per germline. There are 18 residues in the CDR3. The CDR3: CASSQDLGGGDVSETQYF. CDR3 coding DNA: TGTGCCAGCAGCCAAGATCTAGGCGGGGGAGATGTATCGGAGACCCAGTACTTC.

The rearrangement links TRBV5-6 to TRBJ1-2, with D maybe TRBD1 (5 bases). With 0 bases removed from V and 5 bases from J, the gap between germline ends came to 14 bases. Germline lookup yields CDR1 SGHDT and CDR2 YYEEEE. CDR3 length equals 15 residues. The CDR3 bases are TGTGCCAGCAGCTTGGCTGGGGTTCAGGGTTATGGCTACACCTTC. Translated: CASSLAGVQGYGYTF.

This clone was detected a few times. This chain links TRBV9 with TRBJ1-6, with D tentatively TRBD1 (5 bases). Per germline, CDR1 SGDLS and CDR2 YYNGEE. CDR3 length equals 14 residues. V dropped 6 bases and J dropped 8 bases, with 15 bases sitting between them. CDR3 sequence: CASTRVAGDSPLHF. The DNA for the CDR3 is TGTGCCAGCACCCGAGTGGCGGGGGATTCACCCCTCCACTTT.

V usage is TRBV18 and J usage is TRBJ1-1; TRBD1 matches at 7 bases. The V segment lost 3 bases and the J segment 2 bases; nucleotides outside the gene matches: 6. The germline gives CDR1 KGHSH, CDR2 LQKENI. This CDR3 is built from 15 residues. The CDR3 DNA is TGTGCCAGCTCACCCTTTACAGGGGTAAACACTGAAGCTTTCTTT. Protein sequence: CASSPFTGVNTEAFF.

The genes are TRBV6-5 and TRBJ2-7, with D perhaps TRBD1 (6 bases). The CDR3 runs to 13 residues. V was clipped by 5 bases and J by 3 bases, with 11 bases between them. The germline gives CDR1 MNHEY, CDR2 SVGAGI. The CDR3: CASSHRESYEQYF. The DNA of the CDR3 is TGTGCCAGCAGTCACAGGGAAAGCTACGAGCAGTACTTC.